The 2 T cell receptor beta chains listed next were all sequenced from one sample in a study of shared clonotypes between healthy human individuals. Naive-designated CD8 cells lacked CD45RO, were positively enriched for CCR7, and omitted terminally differentiated effector memory CD45RA+ cells. Data came from immunoSEQ multiplex PCR; TCRdb stores just in-frame clones and leaves some out. The table includes more than 2 million clones, just over 90% detected once. Sequencing was carried out using naive CD8+ T cells from PBMCs. These receptors all come from a man younger than 35 in good health. Some clones in this sample may be carry-over from other donors' samples.

This chain uses TRBV6-5 with TRBJ1-1; no clear D gene. The CDR3 is made up of 13 amino acids. The V gene's germline CDR1 is MNHEY and CDR2 SVGAGI. V was clipped by 0 bases and J by 7 bases, with 9 bases between them. CDR3 residues: CASSYSGLLEAFF. For the CDR3, the DNA is TGTGCCAGCAGTTACTCTGGGCTCCTTGAAGCTTTCTTT.

Concerning this clone itself: One end of the junction is discordant with germline, which a read error may explain. V gene TRBV5-1 combines with J gene TRBJ1-1, with D maybe TRBD1 (6 bases). The CDR3 consists of 13 residues. Germline loops: CDR1 SGHRS, CDR2 YFSETQ. The CDR3, as DNA: TGCGTCAGCAGCTCTCGGACAGACACTGAAGCTTTCTTT. This codes for CVSSSRTDTEAFF. Full variable domain (missing parts from reference TRBV5-1 and TRBJ1-1): KAGVTQTPRYLIKTRGQQVTLSCSPISGHRSVSWYQQTPGQGLQFLFEYFSETQRNKGNFPGRFSGRQFSNSRSEMNVSTLELGDSALYLCVSSSRTDTEAFFGQGTRLTVV.